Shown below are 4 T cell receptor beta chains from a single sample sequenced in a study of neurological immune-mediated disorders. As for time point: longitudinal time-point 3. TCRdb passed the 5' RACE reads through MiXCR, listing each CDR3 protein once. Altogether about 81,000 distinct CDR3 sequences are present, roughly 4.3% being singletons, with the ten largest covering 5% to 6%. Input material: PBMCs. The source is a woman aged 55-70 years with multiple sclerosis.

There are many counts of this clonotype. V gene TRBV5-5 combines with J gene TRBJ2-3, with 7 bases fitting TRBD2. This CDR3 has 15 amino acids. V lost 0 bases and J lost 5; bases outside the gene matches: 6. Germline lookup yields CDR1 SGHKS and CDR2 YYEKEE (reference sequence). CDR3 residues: CASSLVSGAQDTQYF. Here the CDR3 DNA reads TGTGCCAGCAGCTTGGTGAGCGGGGCACAAGATACGCAGTATTTT.

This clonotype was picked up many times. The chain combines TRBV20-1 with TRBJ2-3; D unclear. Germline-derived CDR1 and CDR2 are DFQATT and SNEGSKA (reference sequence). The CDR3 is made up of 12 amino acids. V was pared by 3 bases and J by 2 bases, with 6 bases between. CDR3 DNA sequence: TGCAGTGCTAGTGGCAACACAGATACGCAGTATTTT. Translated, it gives CSASGNTDTQYF.

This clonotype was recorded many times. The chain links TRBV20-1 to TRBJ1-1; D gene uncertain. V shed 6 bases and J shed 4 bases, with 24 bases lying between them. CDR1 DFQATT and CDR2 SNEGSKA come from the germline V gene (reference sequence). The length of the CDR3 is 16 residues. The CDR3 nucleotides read TGCAGTGCCAATAGCCCAAAGAGCCAGGCAGCCACTGAAGCTTTCTTT. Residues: CSANSPKSQAATEAFF.

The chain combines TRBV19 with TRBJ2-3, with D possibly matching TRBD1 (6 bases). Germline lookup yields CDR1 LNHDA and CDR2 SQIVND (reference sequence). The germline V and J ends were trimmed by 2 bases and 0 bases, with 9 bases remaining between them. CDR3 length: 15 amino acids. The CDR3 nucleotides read TGTGCCAGTAGTATACAGGGACACAGCACAGATACGCAGTATTTT. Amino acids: CASSIQGHSTDTQYF.